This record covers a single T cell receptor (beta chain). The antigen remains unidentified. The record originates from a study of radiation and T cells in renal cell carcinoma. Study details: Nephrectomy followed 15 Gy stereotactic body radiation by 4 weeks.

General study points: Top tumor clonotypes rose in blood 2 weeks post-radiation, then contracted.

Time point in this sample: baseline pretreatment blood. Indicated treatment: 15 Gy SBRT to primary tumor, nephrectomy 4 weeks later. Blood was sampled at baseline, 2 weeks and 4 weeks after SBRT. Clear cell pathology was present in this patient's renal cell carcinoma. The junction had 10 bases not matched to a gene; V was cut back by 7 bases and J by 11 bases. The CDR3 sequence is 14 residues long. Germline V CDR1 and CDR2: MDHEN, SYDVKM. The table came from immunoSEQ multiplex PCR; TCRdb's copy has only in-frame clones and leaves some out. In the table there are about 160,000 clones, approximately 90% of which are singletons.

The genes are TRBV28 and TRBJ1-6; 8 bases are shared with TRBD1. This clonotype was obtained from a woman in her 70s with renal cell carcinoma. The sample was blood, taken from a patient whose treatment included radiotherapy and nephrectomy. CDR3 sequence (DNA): TGTGCCAGCAACCGCGGACAGGGCTGGCCACCCCTCCACTTT. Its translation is CASNRGQGWPPLHF. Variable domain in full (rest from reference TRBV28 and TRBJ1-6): DVKVTQSSRYLVKRTGEKVFLECVQDMDHENMFWYRQDPGLGLRLIYFSYDVKMKEKGDIPEGYSVSREKKERFSLILESASTNQTSMYLCASNRGQGWPPLHFGNGTRLTVT.